These 26 T cell receptor beta chains came from one sample sequenced in a study of blood T cell repertoires in COVID-19. Clones were sequenced by immunoSEQ multiplex PCR, and TCRdb holds only the in-frame ones, with some missing. This table has around 98,000 clones, approximately 88% appearing once. The sequencing sample was made of peripheral blood. These receptors all come from a woman aged 60-75 years with acute or convalescent COVID-19.

The chain combines TRBV2 with TRBJ1-5; D remains unclear. V was pared by 2 bases and J by 7 bases, with 6 bases between. This CDR3 has 12 residues. The V gene's germline CDR1 is SNHLY and CDR2 FYNNEI. CDR3 in DNA: TGTGCCAGCAGTGAAAGGAGCCAGCCCCAGCATTTT. This sequence encodes CASSERSQPQHF. The whole variable domain, filled in from reference TRBV2 and TRBJ1-5, reads EPEVTQTPSHQVTQMGQEVILRCVPISNHLYFYWYRQILGQKVEFLVSFYNNEISEKSEIFDDQFSVERPDGSNFTLKIRSTKLEDSAMYFCASSERSQPQHFGDGTRLSIL.

The rearrangement links TRBV7-2 to TRBJ1-6, with D maybe TRBD1 (6 bases). The CDR3 length is 14 residues. Trimming left V 5 bases short and J 10 bases short, with 15 bases between. The germline V gene has CDR1 SGHTA and CDR2 FQGNSA. This CDR3 reads CASSVQGLRSPLHF. CDR3 sequence (DNA): TGTGCCAGCAGCGTCCAGGGGCTGCGCTCACCCCTCCACTTT.

The chain has TRBV7-2 and TRBJ2-2, with D possibly TRBD2 on 6 matching bases. This CDR3 comprises 13 residues. V shed 0 bases and J shed 8 bases, with 7 bases lying between them. CDR1 and CDR2 (germline): SGHTA, FQGNSA. Here the CDR3 DNA reads TGTGCCAGCAGCTTAGCTAGCGGAGGGGAGCTGTTTTTT. Encoded protein: CASSLASGGELFF.

The chain has TRBV7-2 and TRBJ2-3; D not resolved. Germline values: CDR1 SGHTA, CDR2 FQGNSA. The V gene lost 5 bases and the J gene lost 4 bases, with 7 bases spanning the gap. The CDR3 runs 12 residues. Here the CDR3 reads CASSNFADTQYF. The DNA for the CDR3 is TGTGCCAGCAGCAACTTCGCAGATACGCAGTATTTT.

The chain has TRBV6-5 and TRBJ2-3, with 7 bases aligning to TRBD2. Per the germline V gene, CDR1 is MNHEY and CDR2 is SVGAGI. The ends lost 9 bases at V and 4 bases at J; junction bases unmatched: 13. The CDR3 consists of 15 residues. The CDR3 spells CASTPPGGGADTQYF. CDR3 DNA sequence: TGTGCCAGTACGCCCCCGGGGGGAGGAGCAGATACGCAGTATTTT.

This clone was recorded once. The rearrangement links TRBV5-1 to TRBJ2-3, with TRBD2 identical over 9 bases. Looked up from germline, CDR1 is SGHRS and CDR2 is YFSETQ. V gave up 2 bases and J gave up 5 bases; unmatched junction bases: 6. The CDR3 extends over 15 amino acids. The CDR3 DNA follows: TGCGCCAGCAGCTTTTCTAGCGGGGTTTTAGATACGCAGTATTTT. Translation gives CASSFSSGVLDTQYF.

The rearrangement links TRBV7-2 to TRBJ1-6; the match to TRBD1 covers 12 bases. CDR1 and CDR2 (germline): SGHTA, FQGNSA. The CDR3 extends over 15 amino acids. V shed 7 bases and J 6 bases; nucleotides not matched to a gene: 4. The CDR3 DNA reads as TGTGCCAGCAACCTGGGACAGGGGGCTAATTCACCCCTCCACTTT. Its protein is CASNLGQGANSPLHF.

The chain couples TRBV6-5 to TRBJ2-1; 7 positions match TRBD2. The V gene's germline CDR1 is MNHEY and CDR2 SVGAGI. With V trimmed by 2 bases and J by 7 bases, 8 bases remained unmatched. This CDR3 is built from 15 residues. The CDR3: CASSYGAGVTNEQFF. The CDR3 DNA sequence: TGTGCCAGCAGTTACGGCGCGGGGGTTACGAATGAGCAGTTCTTC.

The V gene is TRBV3-1 (or the pseudogene TRBV3-2), the J gene TRBJ1-5; 7 positions agree with TRBD1. Per germline, CDR1 LGHDT and CDR2 YNNKEL (reference sequence). The CDR3 runs to 14 residues. The V gene end was trimmed by 4 bases and the J gene end by 4 bases; junction bases not matched to a gene: 4. Here the CDR3 DNA reads TGTGCCAGCAGCCCCGGACAGGAAAATCAGCCCCAGCATTTT. Encoded protein: CASSPGQENQPQHF.

J is TRBJ2-3 and V is TRBV30; no firm D call. Looked up from germline, CDR1 is GTSNPN and CDR2 is SVGIG (reference sequence). V lost 2 bases, J lost 0 bases, and 6 bases lay in between. CDR3 size: 13 residues. CDR3 sequence: CAWSPYSTDTQYF. As DNA, the CDR3 is TGTGCCTGGAGTCCCTACAGCACAGATACGCAGTATTTT.

This chain uses TRBV9 with TRBJ2-7; 9 nucleotides agree with TRBD2. V lost 3 bases to trimming and J lost 5 bases; unmatched junction nucleotides: 6. Germline CDR1 is SGDLS and CDR2 is YYNGEE. CDR3 size: 14 residues. Written as DNA, the CDR3 is TGTGCCAGCAGCGAAACTAGCGGGCAAAACGAGCAGTACTTC. As protein: CASSETSGQNEQYF.

The chain is built from TRBV4-2 and TRBJ2-1, with 7 bases lining up with TRBD1. The CDR3 loop spans 15 amino acids. Germline assignment: CDR1 LGHNA and CDR2 YNFKEQ. The V and J ends lost 1 base and 7 bases, in that order; junction bases with no gene match: 7. The CDR3 loop reads CASSQATGSRNEQFF. DNA of the CDR3: TGTGCCAGCAGCCAAGCGACAGGGAGCAGGAATGAGCAGTTCTTC.

The V call is TRBV11-2, the J call TRBJ1-5; D call uncertain. The germline V gene encodes CDR1 SGHAT and CDR2 FQNNGV. The CDR3 has 13 amino acids. V gave up 1 base and J gave up 9 bases, with 10 bases separating them. The CDR3 loop reads CASSLGAGRPQHF. The CDR3, as DNA: TGTGCCAGCAGCTTAGGGGCGGGGAGGCCCCAGCATTTT.

The V and J genes are TRBV5-6 and TRBJ2-7; D ambiguous. Germline assignment: CDR1 SGHDT and CDR2 YYEEEE. This CDR3 contains 13 residues. V dropped 3 bases and J dropped 0 bases, with 7 bases sitting between them. The CDR3 DNA is TGTGCCAGCAGCTCCACAAGCTCCTACGAGCAGTACTTC. Its protein product is CASSSTSSYEQYF.

This clone occurred a few times. This chain connects TRBV3-1 (or the pseudogene TRBV3-2) to TRBJ1-2, with D unclear. CDR3 length equals 13 residues. The germline V gene has CDR1 LGHDT and CDR2 YNNKEL (reference sequence). Trimming shortened V by 1 base and J by 3 bases, and 6 bases separated the two germline ends. CDR3 in amino acids: CASSQGPDYGYTF. In DNA, the CDR3 is TGTGCCAGCAGCCAAGGGCCTGACTATGGCTACACCTTC.

This chain links TRBV30 with TRBJ2-3; weak D call: TRBD1 (6 bases). Trimming shortened V by 0 bases and J by 2 bases, and 9 bases separated the two germline ends. This CDR3 contains 14 residues. Germline-derived CDR1 and CDR2 are GTSNPN and SVGIG (reference sequence). The CDR3 coding sequence is TGTGCCTGGAGTGTGGGGGCCATCACAGATACGCAGTATTTT. Amino acids: CAWSVGAITDTQYF. The full variable domain, rest sourced from reference TRBV30 and TRBJ2-3, is SQTIHQWPATLVQPVGSPLSLECTVEGTSNPNLYWYRQAAGRGLQLLFYSVGIGQISSEVPQNLSASRPQDRQFILSSKKLLLSDSGFYLCAWSVGAITDTQYFGPGTRLTVL.

The chain combines TRBV30 with TRBJ1-2; possible D gene TRBD1, 5 bases. V shed 3 bases and J shed 4 bases, with 18 bases lying between them. The V gene's germline CDR1 is GTSNPN and CDR2 SVGIG (reference sequence). This CDR3 has 15 amino acids. For the CDR3, the DNA is TGTGCCTGGAGATCCCCCGGACACTCTGTCTATGGCTACACCTTC. This translates into CAWRSPGHSVYGYTF.

The genes are TRBV7-2 and TRBJ2-7; TRBD2 matches 9 bases. This CDR3 comprises 16 residues. J lost 7 bases, V lost 0 bases, and 10 bases had no gene match. Germline V gives CDR1 SGHTA, CDR2 FQGNSA. CDR3 sequence: CASSLAIGTSSGEQYF. In DNA, the CDR3 is TGTGCCAGCAGCTTAGCGATCGGGACTAGCTCGGGTGAGCAGTACTTC.

The chain employs TRBV9 and TRBJ2-3, with 10 bases fitting TRBD1. The CDR3 has 18 amino acids. Per the germline V gene, CDR1 is SGDLS and CDR2 is YYNGEE. V shed 3 bases, J shed 2 bases, and the junction held 12 bases outside the gene matches. The CDR3 bases are TGTGCCAGCAGCGGCAGAGGGGGGACAGGGGATTTCACAGATACGCAGTATTTT. The encoded protein is CASSGRGGTGDFTDTQYF. Looking up the rest from reference TRBV9 and TRBJ2-3 gives the full variable domain: DSGVTQTPKHLITATGQRVTLRCSPRSGDLSVYWYQQSLDQGLQFLIQYYNGEERAKGNILERFSAQQFPDLHSELNLSSLELGDSALYFCASSGRGGTGDFTDTQYFGPGTRLTVL.

The chain has TRBV19 and TRBJ1-5; TRBD1 agrees at 8 bases. Germline V gene data show CDR1 as LNHDA and CDR2 as SQIVND (reference sequence). This CDR3 region has 15 residues. The V segment lost 7 bases and the J segment 6 bases; nucleotides outside the gene matches: 11. In DNA form, the CDR3 reads TGTGCCAGTAACCATGGACAGGGAATAAGTCAGCCCCAGCATTTT. Its translation: CASNHGQGISQPQHF.

This clone has only one observation. This chain joins TRBV24-1 and TRBJ2-3; D not certain. CDR1 and CDR2 (germline): KGHDR, SFDVKD. The CDR3 extends over 13 amino acids. Deletions cut 5 bases from V and 2 bases from J, with 7 bases between. CDR3 loop: CATSAWHTDTQYF. The CDR3 bases are TGTGCCACCAGTGCTTGGCACACAGATACGCAGTATTTT.

The chain carries TRBV3-1 (or the pseudogene TRBV3-2) and TRBJ2-1; 10 positions agree with TRBD2. The CDR3 runs to 15 residues. V shed 5 bases, J shed 7 bases, and the junction held 8 bases outside the gene matches. Germline-derived CDR1 and CDR2 are LGHDT and YNNKEL (reference sequence). The CDR3 DNA reads as TGTGCCAGCAGCTCACCAGCGGGGGGGGAGAATGAGCAGTTCTTC. Its translation is CASSSPAGGENEQFF.

V gene TRBV27 combines with J gene TRBJ2-2; 7 bases are a match to TRBD1. This CDR3 contains 17 residues. After removal of 3 bases from V and 0 bases from J, the junction contained 7 bases not matched to a gene. CDR1 MNHEY and CDR2 SMNVEV come from the germline V gene (reference sequence). The CDR3, as DNA: TGTGCCAGCAGTTTGCCCAAGGGACAGTCGAACACCGGGGAGCTGTTTTTT. Protein sequence: CASSLPKGQSNTGELFF.

DNA of the CDR3: TGCAGCGTTGCCGGCTCCTATAATTCACCCCTCCACTTT. This translates into CSVAGSYNSPLHF. The rearrangement joins TRBV29-1 to TRBJ1-6; D is unresolved. Trimming took off 4 bases at V and 0 bases at J, with 4 bases between the two ends. The length of the CDR3 is 13 residues. CDR1 is SQVTM, CDR2 ANQGSEA, per germline.

V gene TRBV5-1 combines with J gene TRBJ1-2; 10 nucleotides align to TRBD1. CDR1 and CDR2 (germline): SGHRS, YFSETQ. The CDR3 is 13 amino acids. V trimming: 2 bases; J trimming: 8 bases; junction bases outside the gene matches: 3. The CDR3 reads CASSFDRGLGYTF. The CDR3 nucleotides read TGCGCCAGCAGCTTTGACAGGGGGCTAGGCTACACCTTC.

The genes are TRBV4-2 and TRBJ1-1; no definite D call. There are 14 residues in the CDR3. The V end was cut by 2 bases, the J end by 0 bases, with 7 bases between. CDR1 is LGHNA and CDR2 is YNFKEQ in the germline V gene. The CDR3 loop reads CASSQTEMNTEAFF. In DNA form, the CDR3 reads TGTGCCAGCAGCCAAACGGAGATGAACACTGAAGCTTTCTTT.